Listed here is a single T cell receptor beta chain. What it binds is unknown. These data are taken from a study of early T cells in non-severe SARS-CoV-2 infection. Study background: Sequencing input comprised bulk RNA from unsorted whole blood; chain pairing was not available. Study results and limitations: The VDJdb matching leaned toward anti-spike CD8 responses and overlooked private and CD4 specificities.

TCRdb reanalysed the 5' RACE reads using MiXCR and keeps one entry per CDR3 protein. The sample shows approximately 70,000 distinct CDR3 sequences, roughly 4.6% of them seen only once. The receptor comes from an adult who was a healthcare worker with PCR-confirmed SARS-CoV-2 infection or an uninfected control (not recorded which). The donor label of this sample is uncertain. The sequenced sample was whole blood, obtained at baseline.

CDR3 DNA sequence: TGCAGTGCTCAAACAGGGACCTTTAACTATGGCTACACCTTC. Residues: CSAQTGTFNYGYTF. The chain couples TRBV20-1 to TRBJ1-2, with a tentative D call TRBD1 (6 bases). The germline V and J ends were trimmed by 5 bases and 1 base, with 14 bases remaining between them. Germline CDR1 and CDR2: DFQATT and SNEGSKA (reference sequence). The CDR3 has 14 amino acids.